This TCR beta chain was obtained from a study of human CD4 T cells and Enterobacteriaceae. The protocol was immunoSEQ multiplex PCR, while the TCRdb copy is restricted to in-frame clones and leaves out a portion. The data hold about 25,000 clones, with 65% to 85% observed a single time. V was pared by 5 bases and J by 1 base, with 15 bases between. The germline gives CDR1 SGHAT, CDR2 FQNNGV. This CDR3 comprises 16 residues. All CD4+ cells other than CD45RA+CCR7+CD95- naive cells were sorted as memory, over 95% pure. Sorted cells lacked CD8+, CD14+, CD16+, CD56+, CD19+ and CD25-bright cells. The gene calls are TRBV11-2 and TRBJ1-5; weak D call: TRBD1 (6 bases). Sequencing input: memory CD4+ T cells from blood. The receptor's source is a human donor in good health. This CDR3 is CASSGGLSGSNQPQHF. In DNA, the CDR3 is TGTGCCAGCAGCGGGGGCCTTTCCGGGAGCAATCAGCCCCAGCATTTT. The complete variable domain, with remaining parts taken from reference TRBV11-2 and TRBJ1-5, reads EAGVAQSPRYKIIEKRQSVAFWCNPISGHATLYWYQQILGQGPKLLIQFQNNGVVDDSQLPKDRFSAERLKGVDSTLKIQPAKLEDSAVYLCASSGGLSGSNQPQHFGDGTRLSIL.